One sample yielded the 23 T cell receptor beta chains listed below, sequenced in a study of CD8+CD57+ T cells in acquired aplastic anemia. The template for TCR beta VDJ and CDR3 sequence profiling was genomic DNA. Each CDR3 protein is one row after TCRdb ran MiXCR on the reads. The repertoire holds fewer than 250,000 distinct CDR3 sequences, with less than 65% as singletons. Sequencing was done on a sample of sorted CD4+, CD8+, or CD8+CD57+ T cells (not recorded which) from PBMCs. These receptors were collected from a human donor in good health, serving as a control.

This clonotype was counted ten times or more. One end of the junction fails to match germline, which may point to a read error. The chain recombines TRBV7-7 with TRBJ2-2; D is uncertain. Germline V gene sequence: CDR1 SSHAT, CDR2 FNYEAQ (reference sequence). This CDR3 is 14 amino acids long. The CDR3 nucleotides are TGTGCTAGCAGATCCTTCTCAGGCACCGGGGAGCTGTTTTTT. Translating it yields CASRSFSGTGELFF.

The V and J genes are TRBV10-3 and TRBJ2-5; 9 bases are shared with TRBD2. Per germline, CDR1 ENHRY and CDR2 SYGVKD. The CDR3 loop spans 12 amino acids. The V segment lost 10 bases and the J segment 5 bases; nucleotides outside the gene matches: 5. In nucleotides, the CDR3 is TGTGCCACAGCCGGGACTAGCGAGACCCAGTACTTC. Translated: CATAGTSETQYF.

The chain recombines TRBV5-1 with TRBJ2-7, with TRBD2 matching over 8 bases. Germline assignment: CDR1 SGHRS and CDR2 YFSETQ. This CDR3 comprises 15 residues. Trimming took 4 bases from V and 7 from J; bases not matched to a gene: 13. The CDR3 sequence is CASSESGGLGWEQYF. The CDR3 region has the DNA TGCGCCAGCAGCGAGAGCGGGGGCCTAGGTTGGGAGCAGTACTTC.

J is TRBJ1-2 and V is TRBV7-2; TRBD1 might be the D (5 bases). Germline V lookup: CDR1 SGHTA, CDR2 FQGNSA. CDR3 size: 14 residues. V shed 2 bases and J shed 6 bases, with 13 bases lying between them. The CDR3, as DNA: TGTGCCAGCAGCTTAACAGGCAGGGCGCATGGCTACACCTTC. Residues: CASSLTGRAHGYTF.

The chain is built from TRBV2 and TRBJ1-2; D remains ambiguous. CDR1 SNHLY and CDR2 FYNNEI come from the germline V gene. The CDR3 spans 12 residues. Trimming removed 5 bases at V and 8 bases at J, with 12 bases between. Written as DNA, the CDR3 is TGTGCCAGCAGTCCAATGGGAGTAGGCTACACCTTC. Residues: CASSPMGVGYTF.

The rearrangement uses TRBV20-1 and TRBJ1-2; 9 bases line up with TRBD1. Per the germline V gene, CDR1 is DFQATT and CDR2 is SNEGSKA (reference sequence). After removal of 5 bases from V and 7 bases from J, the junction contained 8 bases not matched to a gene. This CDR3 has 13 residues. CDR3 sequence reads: CSAGGQGTAGYTF. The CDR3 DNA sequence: TGCAGTGCTGGGGGACAGGGTACGGCTGGCTACACCTTC.

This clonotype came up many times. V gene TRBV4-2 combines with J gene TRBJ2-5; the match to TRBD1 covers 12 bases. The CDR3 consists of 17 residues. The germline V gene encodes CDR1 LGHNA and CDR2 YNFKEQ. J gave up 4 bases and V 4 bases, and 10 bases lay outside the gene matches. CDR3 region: CASSPPGTGGSGETQYF. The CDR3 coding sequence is TGTGCCAGCAGCCCACCTGGGACAGGGGGCTCTGGAGAGACCCAGTACTTC.

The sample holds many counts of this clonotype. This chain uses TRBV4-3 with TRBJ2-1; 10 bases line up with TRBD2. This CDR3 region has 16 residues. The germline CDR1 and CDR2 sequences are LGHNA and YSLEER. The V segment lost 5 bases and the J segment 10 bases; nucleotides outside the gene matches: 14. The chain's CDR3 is CASSRSGGAGRSEQFF. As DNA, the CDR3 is TGCGCCAGCAGCAGGAGCGGGGGGGCCGGTCGGTCGGAGCAGTTCTTC.

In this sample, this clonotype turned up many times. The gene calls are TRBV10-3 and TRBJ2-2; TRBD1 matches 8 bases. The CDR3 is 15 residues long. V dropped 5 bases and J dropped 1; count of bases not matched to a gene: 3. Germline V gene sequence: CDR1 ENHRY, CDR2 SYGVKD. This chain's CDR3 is CAISPRGLNTGELFF. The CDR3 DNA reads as TGTGCCATCAGTCCCAGGGGGCTGAACACCGGGGAGCTGTTTTTT.

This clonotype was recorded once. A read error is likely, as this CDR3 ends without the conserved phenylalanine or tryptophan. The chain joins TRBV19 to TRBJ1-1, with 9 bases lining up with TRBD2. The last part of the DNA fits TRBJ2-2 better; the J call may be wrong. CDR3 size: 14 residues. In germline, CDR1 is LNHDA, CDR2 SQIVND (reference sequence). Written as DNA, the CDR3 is TGTGCCAGTAGTAAAGCGGGAGGCACCGGGGAGCTGTTTGTT. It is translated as CASSKAGGTGELFV.

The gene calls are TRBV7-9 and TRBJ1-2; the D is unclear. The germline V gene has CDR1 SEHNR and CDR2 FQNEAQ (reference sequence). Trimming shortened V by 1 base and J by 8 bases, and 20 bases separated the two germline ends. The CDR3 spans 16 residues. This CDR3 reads CASSLGTFLDQKGYTF. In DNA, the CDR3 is TGTGCCAGCAGCTTAGGGACGTTCCTAGATCAGAAGGGCTACACCTTC. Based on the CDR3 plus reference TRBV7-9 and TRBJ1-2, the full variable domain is DTGVSQNPRHKITKRGQNVTFRCDPISEHNRLYWYRQTLGQGPEFLTYFQNEAQLEKSRLLSDRFSAERPKGSFSTLEIQRTEQGDSAMYLCASSLGTFLDQKGYTFGSGTRLTVV.

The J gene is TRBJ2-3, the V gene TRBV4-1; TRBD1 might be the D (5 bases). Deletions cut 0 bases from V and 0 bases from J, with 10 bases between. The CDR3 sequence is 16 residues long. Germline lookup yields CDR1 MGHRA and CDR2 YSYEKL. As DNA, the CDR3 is TGCGCCAGCAGCCAAGATGGGGCTACTAGCACAGATACGCAGTATTTT. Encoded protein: CASSQDGATSTDTQYF.

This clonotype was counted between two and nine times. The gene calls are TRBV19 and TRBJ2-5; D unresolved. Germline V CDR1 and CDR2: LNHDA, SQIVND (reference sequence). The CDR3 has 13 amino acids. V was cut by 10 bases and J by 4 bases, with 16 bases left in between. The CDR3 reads CAISRGRSETQYF. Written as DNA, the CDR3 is TGTGCCATCTCTCGTGGTCGGTCAGAGACCCAGTACTTC.

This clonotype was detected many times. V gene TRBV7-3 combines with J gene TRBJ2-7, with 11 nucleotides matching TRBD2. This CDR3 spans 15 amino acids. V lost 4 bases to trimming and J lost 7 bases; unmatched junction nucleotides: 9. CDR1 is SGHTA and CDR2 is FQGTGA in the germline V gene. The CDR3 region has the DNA TGTGCCAGCAGCTCCCCGACTAGCGGGGTTGTGGAGCAGTACTTC. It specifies CASSSPTSGVVEQYF.

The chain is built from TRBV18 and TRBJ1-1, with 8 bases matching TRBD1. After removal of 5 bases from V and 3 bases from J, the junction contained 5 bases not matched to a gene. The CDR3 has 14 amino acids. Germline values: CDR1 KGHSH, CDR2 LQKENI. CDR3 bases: TGTGCCAGCTCAAATAGGACAGGGTACACTGAAGCTTTCTTT. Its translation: CASSNRTGYTEAFF.

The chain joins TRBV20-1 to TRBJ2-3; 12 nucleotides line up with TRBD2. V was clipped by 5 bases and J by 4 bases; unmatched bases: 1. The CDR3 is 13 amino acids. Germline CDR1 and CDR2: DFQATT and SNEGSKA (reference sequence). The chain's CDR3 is CSASSGGADTQYF. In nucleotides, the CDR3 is TGCAGTGCTTCTAGCGGGGGGGCAGATACGCAGTATTTT.

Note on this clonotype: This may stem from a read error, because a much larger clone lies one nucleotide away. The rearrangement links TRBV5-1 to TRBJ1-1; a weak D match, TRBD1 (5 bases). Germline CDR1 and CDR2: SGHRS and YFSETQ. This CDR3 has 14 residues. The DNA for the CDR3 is TGCGCCGGCAGCTCTTCAGGGCCGGGCACTGAAGCTTTCTTT. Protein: CAGSSSGPGTEAFF.

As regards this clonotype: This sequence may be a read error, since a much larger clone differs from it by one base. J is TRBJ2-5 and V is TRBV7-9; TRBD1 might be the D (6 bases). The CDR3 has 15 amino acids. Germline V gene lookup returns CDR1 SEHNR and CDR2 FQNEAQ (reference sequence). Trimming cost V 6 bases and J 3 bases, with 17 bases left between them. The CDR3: CASSYLRDRKETQYF. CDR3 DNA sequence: TGTGCCAGCAGTTACTTAAGAGACAGGAAAGAGACCCAGTACTTC.

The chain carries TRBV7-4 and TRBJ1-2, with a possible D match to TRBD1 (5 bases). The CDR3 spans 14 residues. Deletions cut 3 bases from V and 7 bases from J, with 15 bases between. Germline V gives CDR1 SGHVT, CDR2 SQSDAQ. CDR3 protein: CASSFLSGQAGYTF. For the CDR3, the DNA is TGTGCCAGCAGCTTCCTTTCGGGGCAGGCTGGCTACACCTTC.

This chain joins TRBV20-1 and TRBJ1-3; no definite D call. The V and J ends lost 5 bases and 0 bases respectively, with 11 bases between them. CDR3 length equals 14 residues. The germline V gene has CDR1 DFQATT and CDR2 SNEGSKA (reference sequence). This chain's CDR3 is CSALTTTSGNTIYF. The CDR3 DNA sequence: TGCAGTGCTCTGACAACGACCTCTGGAAACACCATATATTTT.

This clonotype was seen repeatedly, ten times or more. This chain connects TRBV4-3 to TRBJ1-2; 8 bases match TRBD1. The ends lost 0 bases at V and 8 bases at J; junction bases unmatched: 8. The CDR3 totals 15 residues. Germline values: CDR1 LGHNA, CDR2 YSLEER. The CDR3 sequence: CASSQDRQGPGGYTF. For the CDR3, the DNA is TGCGCCAGCAGCCAAGACAGACAGGGGCCGGGGGGCTACACCTTC.

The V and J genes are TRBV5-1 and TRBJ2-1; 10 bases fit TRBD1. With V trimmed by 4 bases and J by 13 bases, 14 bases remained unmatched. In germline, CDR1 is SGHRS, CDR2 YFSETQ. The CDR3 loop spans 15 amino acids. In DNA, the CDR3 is TGCGCCAGCAGCGTGCGTGGGGACAGGGGCGAGAGACAGTTCTTC. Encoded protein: CASSVRGDRGERQFF.

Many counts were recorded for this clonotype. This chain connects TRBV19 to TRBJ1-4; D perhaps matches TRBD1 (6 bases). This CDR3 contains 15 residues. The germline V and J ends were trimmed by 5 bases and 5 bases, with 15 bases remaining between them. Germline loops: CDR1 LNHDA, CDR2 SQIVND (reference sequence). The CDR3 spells CASSFAWTENEKLFF. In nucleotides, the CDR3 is TGTGCCAGTAGTTTTGCATGGACAGAGAATGAAAAACTGTTTTTT.